The 7 T cell receptor beta chains reported below all come from one sample, sequenced in a study of T cells after yellow fever vaccination. TCRdb recomputed calls from the 5' RACE reads with MiXCR, one row per CDR3 protein. Of more than 95,000 distinct CDR3 sequences in the sample, more than 6.5% were seen once. Sequenced material: CD4+ T cells sorted from PBMCs, taken around 10 days after the first yellow fever vaccination. The receptors come from a man aged 18 to 29 who received the YFV17D yellow fever vaccine.

In this sample, this clonotype turned up many times. The CDR3 region has the DNA TGTGCCAGCAGCCCCTTTACGACAGCGAACACCGGGGAGCTGTTTTTT. Encoded protein: CASSPFTTANTGELFF. The J gene is TRBJ2-2, the V gene TRBV7-3; D is perhaps TRBD1 (5 bases). Germline CDR1 reads SGHTA; CDR2 reads FQGTGA. There are 16 residues in the CDR3. The V and J ends lost 5 bases and 0 bases respectively, with 13 bases between them.

Ten or more counts support this clonotype. This chain links TRBV6-2 or TRBV6-3 with TRBJ1-1, with 8 nucleotides matching TRBD1. Germline V gene lookup returns CDR1 MNHEY and CDR2 SVGEGT. Unmatched junction bases numbered 3, after V lost 6 bases and J lost 3 bases. The CDR3 is 13 residues long. The DNA of the CDR3 is TGTGCCAGCAGGGAACAGGGGGACACTGAAGCTTTCTTT. It encodes CASREQGDTEAFF.

This clonotype was observed a few times. The V and J genes are TRBV4-3 and TRBJ2-1; D remains ambiguous. Germline V gives CDR1 LGHNA, CDR2 YSLEER. This CDR3 has 13 amino acids. V lost 3 bases and J 8 bases, leaving 11 bases between the germline ends. Here the CDR3 reads CASSHQEVDEQFF. In DNA, the CDR3 is TGCGCCAGCAGCCACCAAGAGGTGGATGAGCAGTTCTTC.

This clonotype occurred many times. J is TRBJ2-5 and V is TRBV4-2; D is perhaps TRBD1 or TRBD2 (6 bases each). There are 16 residues in the CDR3. The germline V and J ends were trimmed by 0 bases and 3 bases, with 14 bases remaining between them. The germline CDR1 and CDR2 sequences are LGHNA and YNFKEQ. The CDR3 spells CASSQDPRGPKETQYF. Written as DNA, the CDR3 is TGTGCCAGCAGCCAAGATCCCCGGGGGCCGAAAGAGACCCAGTACTTC.

In this sample, this clonotype turned up many times. The genes are TRBV7-8 and TRBJ1-5; D is ambiguous. CDR3 length: 16 residues. Trimming shortened V by 1 base and J by 5 bases, and 15 bases separated the two germline ends. CDR1 is SGHVS, CDR2 FQNEAQ, per germline. The CDR3 nucleotides read TGTGCCAGCAGCTTAGTTGGGCGGCAGGATGATCAGCCCCAGCATTTT. This translates into CASSLVGRQDDQPQHF.

This sequence joins TRBV6-1 and TRBJ2-6; 7 bases are shared with TRBD1. J was trimmed by 0 bases and V by 10 bases; bases with no gene match: 9. This CDR3 is 16 amino acids long. Germline CDR1 MNHNS, CDR2 SASEGT. CDR3 sequence (DNA): TGTGCCACCAAGACAGGGATGAGCTCTGGGGCCAACGTCCTGACTTTC. This gives the protein CATKTGMSSGANVLTF.

This clonotype has a count of ten or more. V is TRBV7-9 and J is TRBJ2-1; no definite D call. The CDR3 has 12 amino acids. Between the trimmed V and J ends, which lost 5 bases and 7 bases, there was a span of 9 bases. Germline CDR1 reads SEHNR; CDR2 reads FQNEAQ (reference sequence). The CDR3 here is CASSAAWNEQFF. Here the CDR3 DNA reads TGTGCCAGCAGCGCCGCCTGGAATGAGCAGTTCTTC.